Shown below are 15 T cell receptor beta chains from a single sample sequenced in a study of blood T cell repertoires in COVID-19. Method: immunoSEQ multiplex PCR; TCRdb's copy keeps in-frame clones and lacks some. The table has around 52,000 clones, about four fifths seen once. The sample taken for sequencing was peripheral blood. These receptors were taken from a human donor in a cohort sampled during active COVID-19.

The chain carries TRBV11-3 and TRBJ2-3, with TRBD2 matching over 7 bases. The germline V gene has CDR1 SGHNT and CDR2 YENEEA. The CDR3 consists of 15 residues. V lost 0 bases and J lost 6; bases outside the gene matches: 6. The CDR3 is CASSLDSGLSDTQYF. The CDR3 DNA sequence: TGTGCCAGCAGCTTAGATTCGGGACTAAGTGATACGCAGTATTTT.

This clone was found once. The chain combines TRBV30 with TRBJ2-5; D is undetermined. Germline V lookup: CDR1 GTSNPN, CDR2 SVGIG (reference sequence). The CDR3 loop spans 12 amino acids. The V gene lost 2 bases and the J gene lost 5 bases, with 9 bases spanning the gap. CDR3 coding DNA: TGTGCCTGGAGTTGGAGTTCGGAGACCCAGTACTTC. This sequence encodes CAWSWSSETQYF.

The chain recombines TRBV2 with TRBJ2-4, with D possibly TRBD2 on 7 matching bases. Germline CDR1 SNHLY, CDR2 FYNNEI. The CDR3 loop spans 13 amino acids. The germline V and J ends were trimmed by 5 bases and 8 bases, with 13 bases remaining between them. This CDR3 reads CASSPGGADIQYF. The CDR3 DNA follows: TGTGCCAGCAGTCCTGGGGGGGCCGACATTCAGTACTTC.

The genes are TRBV27 and TRBJ1-4, with D perhaps TRBD1 (5 bases). From germline, CDR1 is MNHEY and CDR2 SMNVEV (reference sequence). V lost 3 bases, J lost 0 bases, and 8 bases lay in between. This CDR3 has 15 amino acids. The CDR3 coding sequence is TGTGCCAGCAGTTTTAAGGGGTCAACTAATGAAAAACTGTTTTTT. This translates into CASSFKGSTNEKLFF.

The V and J genes are TRBV6-4 and TRBJ2-1, with 11 bases aligning to TRBD2. With V trimmed by 5 bases and J by 3 bases, 3 bases remained unmatched. CDR1 is MRHNA, CDR2 SNTAGT, per germline. The CDR3 is 15 residues long. DNA of the CDR3: TGTGCCAGCAGTCCTCTAGCGGGGGGCTACAATGAGCAGTTCTTC. It encodes CASSPLAGGYNEQFF.

This clone was seen only once. The rearrangement uses TRBV4-1 and TRBJ2-3; D unresolved. This CDR3 is 12 amino acids long. Germline loops: CDR1 MGHRA, CDR2 YSYEKL. Trimming took 3 bases from V and 4 from J, leaving 5 bases between them. The DNA of the CDR3 is TGCGCCAGCAGCCATCCCGCAGATACGCAGTATTTT. This translates into CASSHPADTQYF.

This sequence joins TRBV3-1 (or the pseudogene TRBV3-2) and TRBJ1-1; 10 bases are shared with TRBD1. V lost 0 bases and J lost 7; bases outside the gene matches: 8. CDR1 is LGHDT, CDR2 YNNKEL, per germline (reference sequence). The CDR3 extends over 16 amino acids. CDR3 amino acids: CASSQDPRTGGREAFF. The CDR3 bases are TGTGCCAGCAGCCAAGATCCTAGGACAGGGGGACGTGAAGCTTTCTTT.

This rearrangement joins TRBV2 to TRBJ2-7; no clear D gene. The V gene lost 7 bases and the J gene lost 9 bases, with 16 bases spanning the gap. CDR3 length: 12 amino acids. Per germline, CDR1 SNHLY and CDR2 FYNNEI. CDR3 sequence: CASNRQLRGQYF. The CDR3 nucleotides read TGTGCCAGCAATCGGCAGCTACGAGGGCAGTACTTC.

The chain employs TRBV5-4 and TRBJ2-3; 12 nucleotides match TRBD2. Germline CDR1 is SGHNT and CDR2 is YYREEE (reference sequence). This CDR3 is built from 17 residues. The V segment lost 3 bases and the J segment 0 bases; nucleotides outside the gene matches: 5. In nucleotides, the CDR3 is TGTGCCAGCAGCTCCGGGACTAGCGGGTCTAGCACAGATACGCAGTATTTT. Protein sequence: CASSSGTSGSSTDTQYF.

The count of this clone is one. V and J are TRBV4-1 and TRBJ2-7, with a weak D call TRBD2 (5 bases). Per the germline V gene, CDR1 is MGHRA and CDR2 is YSYEKL. The CDR3 has 16 amino acids. Trimming removed 1 base from V and 6 bases from J, with 19 bases in between. The CDR3 sequence is CASSQGPERVVGEQYF. The CDR3 DNA follows: TGCGCCAGCAGCCAAGGTCCGGAGAGGGTGGTCGGCGAGCAGTACTTC.

V is TRBV20-1 and J is TRBJ1-1; tentative D call: TRBD1 (6 bases). This CDR3 comprises 11 residues. V was shortened by 5 bases and J by 6 bases, with 10 bases between the two germline ends. Germline assignment: CDR1 DFQATT and CDR2 SNEGSKA (reference sequence). The CDR3 DNA follows: TGCAGTGCTCCAGGGGTCGCTGAAGCTTTCTTT. Translated: CSAPGVAEAFF.

This chain uses TRBV19 with TRBJ1-1; D possibly corresponds to TRBD1 (6 bases). V was shortened by 6 bases and J by 5 bases, with 19 bases between the two germline ends. CDR3 size: 15 residues. Germline CDR1 LNHDA, CDR2 SQIVND (reference sequence). CDR3 coding DNA: TGTGCCAGTAGGTCGTTTGGCGGGGGCGGGACTGAAGCTTTCTTT. Residues: CASRSFGGGGTEAFF.

V is TRBV7-2 and J is TRBJ1-2; D not certain. CDR3 size: 18 residues. V was cut by 2 bases and J by 3 bases, with 22 bases left in between. The V gene's germline CDR1 is SGHTA and CDR2 FQGNSA. CDR3 protein: CASSLPNPSGSGYYGYTF. CDR3 DNA: TGTGCCAGCAGCTTACCGAATCCGTCGGGGTCCGGGTACTATGGCTACACCTTC.

The chain recombines TRBV27 with TRBJ2-1; 8 nucleotides agree with TRBD2. J gave up 6 bases and V 5 bases, and 6 bases lay outside the gene matches. The CDR3 runs 14 residues. Germline V gene lookup returns CDR1 MNHEY and CDR2 SMNVEV (reference sequence). The CDR3 sequence is CASSPWTSSNEQFF. CDR3 bases: TGTGCCAGCAGTCCCTGGACTAGCTCCAATGAGCAGTTCTTC.

The chain recombines TRBV7-9 with TRBJ2-5; no reliable D call. V lost 6 bases and J lost 1, with 6 bases in between. The germline V gene has CDR1 SEHNR and CDR2 FQNEAQ (reference sequence). This CDR3 has 12 amino acids. DNA for the CDR3: TGTGCCAGCAGAAGGAGCCAAGAGACCCAGTACTTC. This codes for CASRRSQETQYF.